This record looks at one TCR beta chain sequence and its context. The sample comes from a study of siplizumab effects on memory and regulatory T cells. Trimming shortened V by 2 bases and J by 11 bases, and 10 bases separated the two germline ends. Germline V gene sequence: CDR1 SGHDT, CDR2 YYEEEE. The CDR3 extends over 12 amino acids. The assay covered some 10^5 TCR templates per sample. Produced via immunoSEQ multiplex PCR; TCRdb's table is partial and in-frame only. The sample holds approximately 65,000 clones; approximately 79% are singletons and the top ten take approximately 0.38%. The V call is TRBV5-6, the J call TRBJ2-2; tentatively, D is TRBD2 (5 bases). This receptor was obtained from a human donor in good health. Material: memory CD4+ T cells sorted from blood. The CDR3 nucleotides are TGTGCCAGCAGCTTACTAGGAAAAGAGCTGTTTTTT. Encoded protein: CASSLLGKELFF. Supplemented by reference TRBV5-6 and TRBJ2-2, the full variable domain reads DAGVTQSPTHLIKTRGQQVTLRCSPKSGHDTVSWYQQALGQGPQFIFQYYEEEERQRGNFPDRFSGHQFPNYSSELNVNALLLGDSALYLCASSLLGKELFFGEGSRLTVL.